These 10 T cell receptor beta chains originate from one sample sequenced in a study of shared clonotypes between healthy human individuals. Only in-frame clones appear in the TCRdb table, and some are missing; sequencing was by immunoSEQ multiplex PCR. The data hold 2,500,000 or so clones, with around nine tenths observed a single time. The specimen was naive CD4+ T cells sorted from blood. Indicated subset: CD45RA+ positively selected. The receptors originated from a young man in good health.

This sequence joins TRBV10-2 and TRBJ2-7; no reliable D call. Germline V gene sequence: CDR1 WSHSY, CDR2 SAAADI. Trimming removed 2 bases from V and 1 base from J, with 12 bases in between. This CDR3 spans 15 amino acids. CDR3 sequence: CASSEGELGSYEQYF. For the CDR3, the DNA is TGCGCCAGCAGTGAGGGTGAACTCGGGTCCTACGAGCAGTACTTC.

This chain links TRBV19 with TRBJ2-2, with D perhaps TRBD1 or TRBD2 (5 bases each). The CDR3 runs to 16 residues. The V gene lost 3 bases and the J gene lost 2 bases, with 13 bases spanning the gap. Germline V gene sequence: CDR1 LNHDA, CDR2 SQIVND (reference sequence). DNA for the CDR3: TGTGCCAGTAGTATTGAGGGACGGGCTAACACCGGGGAGCTGTTTTTT. Its translation is CASSIEGRANTGELFF.

CDR3 protein: CASSQLSWGPYEQYF. CDR3 DNA sequence: TGCGCCAGCAGCCAACTTTCGTGGGGCCCCTACGAGCAGTACTTC. This chain connects TRBV5-1 to TRBJ2-7; a possible D gene is TRBD1 (5 bases). Trimming took off 4 bases at V and 2 bases at J, with 16 bases between the two ends. The germline CDR1 and CDR2 sequences are SGHRS and YFSETQ. The CDR3 is 15 amino acids.

The V and J genes are TRBV11-1 and TRBJ2-1; 8 bases agree with TRBD1. J lost 0 bases, V lost 4 bases, and 2 bases had no gene match. The germline V gene has CDR1 SGHAT and CDR2 FQDESV (reference sequence). CDR3 length: 15 residues. The CDR3 sequence: CASSSDRGSYNEQFF. CDR3 nucleotide sequence: TGTGCCAGCAGCTCCGACAGGGGCTCCTACAATGAGCAGTTCTTC.

V and J are TRBV6-5 and TRBJ2-7; TRBD2 might be the D (6 bases). The germline V and J ends were trimmed by 6 bases and 3 bases, with 15 bases remaining between them. The V gene's germline CDR1 is MNHEY and CDR2 SVGAGI. The CDR3 covers 14 residues. CDR3 in amino acids: CASRNIGRDYEQYF. The CDR3 bases are TGTGCCAGCAGGAATATCGGGCGGGACTACGAGCAGTACTTC.

The V gene is TRBV7-9, the J gene TRBJ2-7, with D possibly matching TRBD2 (5 bases). The CDR3 is 15 amino acids. Trimming shortened V by 0 bases and J by 9 bases, and 18 bases separated the two germline ends. Germline V gene lookup returns CDR1 SEHNR and CDR2 FQNEAQ (reference sequence). DNA for the CDR3: TGTGCCAGCAGCTTAGCTACGGGGATCCCTACGGTGCAGTACTTC. Amino acids: CASSLATGIPTVQYF.

V usage is TRBV10-3 and J usage is TRBJ1-3; the D is unclear. This CDR3 is built from 13 residues. Germline CDR1 is ENHRY and CDR2 is SYGVKD. The V and J ends lost 6 bases and 0 bases respectively, with 6 bases between them. CDR3 in DNA: TGTGCCATCAGACAGAGCTCTGGAAACACCATATATTTT. Protein: CAIRQSSGNTIYF.

The chain employs TRBV10-3 and TRBJ1-2; possibly TRBD1 for D (5 bases). CDR3 length equals 14 residues. Trimming pared 5 bases from V and 8 bases from J, leaving 18 bases between. In germline, CDR1 is ENHRY, CDR2 SYGVKD. CDR3 loop: CAISPLQGNNGYTF. The CDR3 DNA reads TGTGCCATCAGTCCCCTCCAGGGAAATAACGGCTACACCTTC.

This chain joins TRBV5-1 and TRBJ1-5; TRBD1 might be the D (5 bases). V was trimmed by 0 bases and J by 4 bases, leaving 11 bases between them. The germline V gene encodes CDR1 SGHRS and CDR2 YFSETQ. The CDR3 extends over 15 amino acids. The CDR3 loop reads CASSLEGLRNQPQHF. The CDR3 region has the DNA TGCGCCAGCAGCTTGGAGGGGTTACGGAATCAGCCCCAGCATTTT.

The J gene is TRBJ2-6, the V gene TRBV7-9; 11 positions match TRBD2. The trim removed 6 bases at V and 4 bases at J, leaving 11 bases unmatched. The CDR3 is 18 residues long. The germline V gene has CDR1 SEHNR and CDR2 FQNEAQ (reference sequence). CDR3: CASSPIAGGPSGANVLTF. The CDR3 DNA reads TGTGCCAGCAGTCCGATAGCGGGGGGGCCTTCCGGGGCCAACGTCCTGACTTTC.